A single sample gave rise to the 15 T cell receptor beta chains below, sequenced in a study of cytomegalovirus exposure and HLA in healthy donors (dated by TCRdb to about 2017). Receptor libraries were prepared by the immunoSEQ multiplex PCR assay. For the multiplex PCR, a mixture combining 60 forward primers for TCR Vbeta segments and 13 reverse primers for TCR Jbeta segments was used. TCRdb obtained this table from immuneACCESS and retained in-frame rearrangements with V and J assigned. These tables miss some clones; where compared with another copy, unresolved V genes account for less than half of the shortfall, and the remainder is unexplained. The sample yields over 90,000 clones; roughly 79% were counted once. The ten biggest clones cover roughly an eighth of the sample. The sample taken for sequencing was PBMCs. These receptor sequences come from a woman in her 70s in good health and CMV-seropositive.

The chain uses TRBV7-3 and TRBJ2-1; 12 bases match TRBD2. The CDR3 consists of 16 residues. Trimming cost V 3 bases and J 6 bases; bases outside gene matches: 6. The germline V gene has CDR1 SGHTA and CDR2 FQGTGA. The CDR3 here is CASSFLAGGRSNEQFF. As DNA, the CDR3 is TGTGCCAGCAGCTTCCTAGCGGGGGGGCGATCCAATGAGCAGTTCTTC.

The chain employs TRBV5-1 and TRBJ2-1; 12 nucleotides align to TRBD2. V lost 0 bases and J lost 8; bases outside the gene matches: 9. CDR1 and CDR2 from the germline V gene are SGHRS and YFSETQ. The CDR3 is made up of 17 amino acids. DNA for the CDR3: TGCGCCAGCAGCTTGGATCCGGCTAGCGGGAGGGGCCATGAGCAGTTCTTC. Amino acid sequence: CASSLDPASGRGHEQFF.

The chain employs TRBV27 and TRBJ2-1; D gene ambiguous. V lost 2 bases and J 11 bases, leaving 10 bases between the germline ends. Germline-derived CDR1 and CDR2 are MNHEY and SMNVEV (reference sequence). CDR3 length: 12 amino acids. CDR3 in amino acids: CASSLISQKQFF. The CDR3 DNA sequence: TGTGCCAGCAGTTTAATCAGTCAGAAGCAGTTCTTC.

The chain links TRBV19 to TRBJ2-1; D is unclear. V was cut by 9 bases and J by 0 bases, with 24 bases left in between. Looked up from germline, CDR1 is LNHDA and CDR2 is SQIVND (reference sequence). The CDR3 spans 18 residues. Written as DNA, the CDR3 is TGTGCCAGCCTCCCTAGACCCGCCGCCTTAAGCTCCTACAATGAGCAGTTCTTC. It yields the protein CASLPRPAALSSYNEQFF.

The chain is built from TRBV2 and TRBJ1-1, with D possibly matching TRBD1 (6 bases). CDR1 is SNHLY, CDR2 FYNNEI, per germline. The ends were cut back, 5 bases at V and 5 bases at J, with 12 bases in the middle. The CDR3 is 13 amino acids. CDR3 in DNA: TGTGCCAGCAGTCTTCGTAGGGGGACTGAAGCTTTCTTT. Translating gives CASSLRRGTEAFF.

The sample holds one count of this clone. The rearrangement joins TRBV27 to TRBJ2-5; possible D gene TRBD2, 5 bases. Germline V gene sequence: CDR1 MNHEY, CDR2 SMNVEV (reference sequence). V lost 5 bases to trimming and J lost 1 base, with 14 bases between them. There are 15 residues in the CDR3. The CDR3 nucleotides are TGTGCCAGCAGTCCATTCTTTGCGGGCCAAGAGACCCAGTACTTC. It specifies CASSPFFAGQETQYF.

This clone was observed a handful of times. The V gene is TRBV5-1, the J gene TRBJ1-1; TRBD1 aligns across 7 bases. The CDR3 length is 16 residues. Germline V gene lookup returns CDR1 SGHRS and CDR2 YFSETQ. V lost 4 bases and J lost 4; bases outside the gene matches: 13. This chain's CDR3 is CASSPGATGSITEAFF. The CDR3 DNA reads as TGCGCCAGCAGCCCCGGCGCGACAGGGAGTATCACTGAAGCTTTCTTT. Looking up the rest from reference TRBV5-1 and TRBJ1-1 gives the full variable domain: KAGVTQTPRYLIKTRGQQVTLSCSPISGHRSVSWYQQTPGQGLQFLFEYFSETQRNKGNFPGRFSGRQFSNSRSEMNVSTLELGDSALYLCASSPGATGSITEAFFGQGTRLTVV.

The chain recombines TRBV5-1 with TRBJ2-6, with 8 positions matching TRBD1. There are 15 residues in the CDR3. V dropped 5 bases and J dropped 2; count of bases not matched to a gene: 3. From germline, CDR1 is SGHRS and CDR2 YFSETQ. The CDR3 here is CASSMTGAGANVLTF. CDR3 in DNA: TGCGCCAGCAGTATGACAGGGGCTGGGGCCAACGTCCTGACTTTC.

CDR3 protein: CASSQEKGRGQPQHF. The CDR3 DNA is TGCGCCAGCAGCCAAGAGAAGGGGCGAGGACAGCCCCAGCATTTT. The chain is built from TRBV4-3 and TRBJ1-5; TRBD1 might be the D (5 bases). Germline-derived CDR1 and CDR2 are LGHNA and YSLEER. Trimming took off 0 bases at V and 7 bases at J, with 13 bases between the two ends. The CDR3 loop spans 15 amino acids.

The CDR3 is CASSSSEYEQYF. The CDR3 nucleotides read TGTGCCAGCAGCTCCAGCGAGTACGAGCAGTACTTC. This sequence joins TRBV7-9 and TRBJ2-7; D is unclear. The CDR3 has 12 residues. Trimming left V 4 bases short and J 4 bases short, with 8 bases between. CDR1 and CDR2 (germline): SEHNR, FQNEAQ (reference sequence).

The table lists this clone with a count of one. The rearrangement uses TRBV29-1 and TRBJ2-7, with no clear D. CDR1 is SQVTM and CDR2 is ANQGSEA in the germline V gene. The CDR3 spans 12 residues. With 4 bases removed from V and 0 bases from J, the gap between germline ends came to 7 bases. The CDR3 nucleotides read TGCAGCGTTGGACTGAGCTCCTACGAGCAGTACTTC. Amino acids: CSVGLSSYEQYF.

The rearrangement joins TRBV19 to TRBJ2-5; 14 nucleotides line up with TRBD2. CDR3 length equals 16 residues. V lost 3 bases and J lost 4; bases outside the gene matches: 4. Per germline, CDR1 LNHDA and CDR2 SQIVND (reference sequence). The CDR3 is CASSIWTSGRRETQYF. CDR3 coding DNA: TGTGCCAGTAGTATCTGGACTAGCGGGAGGCGAGAGACCCAGTACTTC.

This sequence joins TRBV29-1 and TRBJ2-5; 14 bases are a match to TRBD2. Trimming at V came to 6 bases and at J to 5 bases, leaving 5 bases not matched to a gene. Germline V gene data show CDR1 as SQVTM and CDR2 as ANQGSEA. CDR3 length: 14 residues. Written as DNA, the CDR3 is TGCAGCGTCGACCGGACTAGCGGGAGGGAGACCCAGTACTTC. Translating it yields CSVDRTSGRETQYF.

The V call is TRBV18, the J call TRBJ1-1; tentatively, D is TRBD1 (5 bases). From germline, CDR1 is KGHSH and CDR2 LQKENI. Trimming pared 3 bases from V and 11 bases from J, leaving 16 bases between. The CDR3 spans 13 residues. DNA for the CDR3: TGTGCCAGCTCACCCCCCGGGCAGGGTCGGGCTTTCTTT. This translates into CASSPPGQGRAFF.

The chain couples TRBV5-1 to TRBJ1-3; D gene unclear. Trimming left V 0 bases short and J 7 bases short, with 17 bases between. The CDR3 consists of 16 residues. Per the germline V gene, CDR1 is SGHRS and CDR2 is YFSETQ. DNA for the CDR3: TGCGCCAGCAGCTTGGACGGACTTGTTGGTGGGAACACCATATATTTT. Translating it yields CASSLDGLVGGNTIYF. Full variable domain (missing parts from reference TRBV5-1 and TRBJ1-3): KAGVTQTPRYLIKTRGQQVTLSCSPISGHRSVSWYQQTPGQGLQFLFEYFSETQRNKGNFPGRFSGRQFSNSRSEMNVSTLELGDSALYLCASSLDGLVGGNTIYFGEGSWLTVV.